This TCR beta chain was sequenced in a study of OX40 agonist ivuxolimab in advanced cancers. Study background: Partial responses were recorded for three patients, including one with hepatocellular carcinoma and two with cutaneous melanoma.

As regards this clone: Its target is not known.

Study-level findings and limits: Some nonresponders additionally presented with little normalized T-cell clonal expansion. On average, a greater number of expanded clones characterised CD8+ T cells relative to CD4+.

TCRdb keeps only in-frame clones here, not all; method: immunoSEQ multiplex PCR. Of about 89,000 clones listed, approximately 91% were seen once; the top ten hold roughly 0.64%. CDR1 and CDR2 from the germline V gene are KGHSH and LQKENI. The CDR3 is 14 residues long. Trimming pared 0 bases from V and 2 bases from J, leaving 7 bases between. Peripheral blood came from all dose cohorts at three timepoints. This receptor was taken from an adult with an advanced solid tumor such as melanoma, head and neck, liver or kidney cancer. The sample in question was CD4+ or CD8+ T cells sorted from blood, obtained in a trial of the OX40 agonist ivuxolimab. The chain uses TRBV18 and TRBJ2-5, with a tentative D call TRBD1 (5 bases). CDR3: CASSPPNRQETQYF. Written as DNA, the CDR3 is TGTGCCAGCTCACCACCGAACAGGCAAGAGACCCAGTACTTC.